This T cell receptor beta chain was recovered during a study of T cell responses to AZD1222 COVID-19 vaccine (dated by TCRdb to about 2021). Background for the entire study: Because spike-specific TCR depth and breadth did not differ between the two schedules, AZD1222 recipients who got a second dose at roughly 4 weeks were pooled with those who got a second dose at roughly 12 weeks. TCR sequencing was performed for 230 to 250 trial participants, of whom 200 to 210 were given two doses of AZD1222 and around 26 were given two doses of MenACWY control vaccine. Enrollment into the trials was organized by age into subgroups of 18-55, 56-69 and 70-plus years, and those subgroups contained approximately 150, 30 and 60 TCR-sequenced participants, respectively.

The CDR3 regions of human TCRbeta chains were analyzed by immunosequencing. The authors' pipeline ran thus. Repertoire TCRs were matched against a reference library of SARS-CoV-2-specific TCRs generated with the MIRA antigen-specificity platform. Breadth was defined as the fraction of unique TCRs that were SARS-CoV-2-associated, and depth was defined as the fraction of total T cells that were SARS-CoV-2-associated. Using the MIRA data, each spike-specific TCR was mapped to the spike region that the TCR reacts to and placed in a CD4 or CD8 class. Log10-transformed breadth and depth values were compared by one-way ANOVA with Sidak's multiple comparisons tests. As stored in TCRdb, this immuneACCESS dataset retains in-frame rearrangements with V and J assigned. A fraction of the clones does not appear; measured against another copy, unresolved V genes explain less than half of the discrepancy, and the remainder lacks a known reason. That table gives V, J and clone size, and the DNA gave D and trimming. The sample records about 110,000 clones, roughly 89% of which are singletons. The ten largest clones add up to around 20% of the sample.

Details on this clone: Its antigen is currently not known. No clone much larger than this one lies a single base away; base qualities are absent.

The time point tag for this specimen amounts to: baseline before first vaccination. Vaccinee samples were obtained from the UK trials COV001 and COV002, which included a single-blind randomized controlled phase 2/3 trial of AZD1222 (ChAdOx1 nCoV-19) in healthy adults. Trial participant PBMC samples were collected at day 0 and day 28 after the second dose for TCRbeta chain sequencing. Study-level results and caveats: Most participants were white British and females outnumbered males, and the authors suggested that clonal diversity may have been underestimated. Conclusions about previously exposed vaccinees are limited because only a handful of AZD1222 recipients were SARS-CoV-2 seropositive at baseline. Spike-specific TCR breadth and depth rose significantly after two AZD1222 doses compared with day 0 and with MenACWY recipients. The vaccine-associated CD4 TCRs covered the entire spike protein, and the dominant responses fell in regions 160-218 and 743-854. Reportedly, almost half of the unique spike-specific TCRs recognized epitopes lying outside the regions that are mutated in the B.1.351 and B.1.1.7 variants. Because no samples from the day 14 peak response were available, repertoires could be characterized only after the peak T cell response. The 56-69-year group was small, and its depth increase did not reach significance, likely because of low power.

The clonotype comes from an adult in good health. Source: peripheral blood, taken on day 0 of AZD1222 vaccination.

CDR3 protein: CASSYPIRLGPLHF. The DNA sequence reads TGTGCCAGCAGTTACCCGATCCGCCTGGGGCCCCTCCACTTT. The V and J segments used are TRBV6-2 or TRBV6-3 and TRBJ1-6; no D segment can be confidently identified. The CDR3 holds 14 amino acids from the cysteine to the phenylalanine. The retained sequence is limited to the CDR3, 42 bases, with the frame set at the first base. Trimming costs V 2 bases and J 13 bases, and their ends lie 15 bases apart. Sequences MNHEY (CDR1) and SVGEGT (CDR2) are obtained from the germline V gene.